This T cell receptor beta chain was profiled in a study of shared clonotypes between healthy human individuals. Trimming stripped 2 bases from V and 0 bases from J, with 9 bases between. The CDR3 length is 15 residues. Germline V gives CDR1 SNHLY, CDR2 FYNNEI. Libraries were prepared by immunoSEQ multiplex PCR; TCRdb keeps only in-frame clonotypes and omits some of them. Of approximately 470,000 clones in the sample, about 72% were seen once. This clone has at least ten counts. Sequencing was done on a sample of PBMCs. The source of this sequence is a woman between 35 and 50 years old in good health. Some clones in this sample may be carry-over from other donors' samples. V usage is TRBV2 and J usage is TRBJ2-3; D perhaps matches TRBD2 (6 bases). For the CDR3, the DNA is TGTGCCAGCAGTGAATCGAGCGGGAGCACAGATACGCAGTATTTT. Translated: CASSESSGSTDTQYF.